The present T cell receptor beta chain was sequenced within a study of cytomegalovirus exposure and HLA in healthy donors. Generated by immunoSEQ multiplex PCR, the TCRdb table keeps only in-frame clones and is missing some. The sample has approximately 150,000 clones, less than 95% seen once. Specimen: PBMCs. The TCR was taken from a young woman in good health and CMV-seropositive.

The CDR3 spells CASSYGVRGPQGEAFF. CDR3 sequence (DNA): TGTGCCAGCAGTTACGGGGTCAGGGGGCCTCAAGGTGAAGCTTTCTTT. J is TRBJ1-1 and V is TRBV6-6; 8 bases are a match to TRBD1. Germline V gives CDR1 MNHNY, CDR2 SVGAGI (reference sequence). The CDR3 runs to 16 residues. V dropped 2 bases and J dropped 7; count of bases not matched to a gene: 12.